These T cell receptor beta chains were read from a single sample in a study of Ad26.COV2.S vaccination and SARS-CoV-2 variants. Here immunoSEQ multiplex PCR was the method, and the copy in TCRdb shows in-frame clones only, minus some. The sample lists 300,000 to 400,000 clones; 75% to 90% were seen once. The source material was peripheral blood, sampled in a trial of Ad26.COV2.S vaccine versus placebo. Receptors were obtained from a person aged 18-60 years who received the Ad26.COV2.S COVID-19 vaccine or a placebo. Each CDR3 is given with its conserved first and last residue. D genes are given only for firm matches.

cdr3_length: 15
d_call: -
j_call: TRBJ2-7
v_call: TRBV28
cdr3_aa: CASSLSGGVGYEQYF
cdr3_nt: TGTGCCAGCAGTTTAAGCGGCGGGGTGGGCTACGAGCAGTACTTC

cdr3_length: 12
d_call: -
j_call: TRBJ2-7
v_call: TRBV30
cdr3_aa: CAWSRGAYEQYF
cdr3_nt: TGTGCCTGGAGTCGTGGGGCCTACGAGCAGTACTTC

cdr3_length: 14
d_call: -
j_call: TRBJ2-5
v_call: TRBV28
cdr3_aa: CASSLEAQAETQYF
cdr3_nt: TGTGCCAGCAGTCTCGAAGCCCAGGCGGAGACCCAGTACTTC

cdr3_length: 16
d_call: -
j_call: TRBJ2-1
v_call: TRBV9
cdr3_aa: CASSTPLEGKSNEQFF
cdr3_nt: TGTGCCAGCAGTACTCCATTGGAGGGCAAGTCCAATGAGCAGTTCTTC

cdr3_length: 15
d_call: TRBD1
j_call: TRBJ2-7
v_call: TRBV6-5
cdr3_aa: CASSTPGQGFYEQYF
cdr3_nt: TGTGCCAGCAGTACCCCGGGACAGGGTTTCTACGAGCAGTACTTC

cdr3_length: 16
d_call: -
j_call: TRBJ1-6
v_call: TRBV9
cdr3_aa: CASSVEGGRINSPLHF
cdr3_nt: TGTGCCAGCAGCGTAGAGGGGGGGCGTATTAATTCACCCCTCCACTTT

cdr3_length: 17
d_call: TRBD2
j_call: TRBJ2-3
v_call: TRBV5-1
cdr3_aa: CASSLSVTSGGADTQYF
cdr3_nt: TGCGCCAGCAGCTTGTCGGTAACTAGCGGGGGGGCAGATACGCAGTATTTT

cdr3_length: 13
d_call: TRBD1
j_call: TRBJ1-2
v_call: TRBV28
cdr3_aa: CASSAGTGEGYTF
cdr3_nt: TGTGCCAGCAGTGCTGGGACAGGGGAGGGCTACACCTTC

cdr3_length: 15
d_call: -
j_call: TRBJ2-1
v_call: TRBV5-1
cdr3_aa: CASSLTPGAYNEQFF
cdr3_nt: TGCGCCAGCAGCTTGACCCCGGGGGCCTACAATGAGCAGTTCTTC

cdr3_length: 14
d_call: -
j_call: TRBJ2-3
v_call: TRBV12-5
cdr3_aa: CASGAPGTGDTQYF
cdr3_nt: TGTGCTAGTGGAGCCCCCGGGACGGGAGATACGCAGTATTTT

cdr3_length: 15
d_call: TRBD2
j_call: TRBJ2-1
v_call: TRBV30
cdr3_aa: CAWSSSGYSYNEQFF
cdr3_nt: TGTGCCTGGAGCTCTAGCGGATACTCCTACAATGAGCAGTTCTTC

cdr3_length: 13
d_call: TRBD2
j_call: TRBJ2-5
v_call: TRBV18
cdr3_aa: CASSRTSGETQYF
cdr3_nt: TGTGCCAGCTCAAGGACTAGTGGAGAGACCCAGTACTTC

cdr3_length: 13
d_call: -
j_call: TRBJ2-7
v_call: TRBV29-1
cdr3_aa: CSAREEGPYEQYF
cdr3_nt: TGCAGCGCCCGAGAGGAGGGTCCCTACGAGCAGTACTTC

cdr3_length: 16
d_call: -
j_call: TRBJ2-4
v_call: TRBV11-2
cdr3_aa: CASSPHQGNGKNIQYF
cdr3_nt: TGTGCCAGCAGCCCACACCAGGGGAACGGCAAAAACATTCAGTACTTC